The 29 T cell receptor beta chains below all came from one sample that was sequenced in a study of blood T cell repertoires in COVID-19. The protocol was immunoSEQ multiplex PCR, while the TCRdb copy is restricted to in-frame clones and leaves out a portion. The table has approximately 190,000 clones, 85% to 90% seen once. The sample was peripheral blood. The receptors stem from a man at least 80 years old with acute or convalescent COVID-19.

The chain combines TRBV3-1 (or the pseudogene TRBV3-2) with TRBJ2-1; 8 positions agree with TRBD2. In germline, CDR1 is LGHDT, CDR2 YNNKEL (reference sequence). The CDR3 has 14 amino acids. V shed 3 bases, J shed 2 bases, and the junction held 0 bases outside the gene matches. CDR3 protein: CASSQREAYNEQFF. CDR3 bases: TGTGCCAGCAGCCAGCGGGAGGCCTACAATGAGCAGTTCTTC.

This chain links TRBV29-1 with TRBJ1-1, with 9 bases matching TRBD1. Germline V CDR1 and CDR2: SQVTM, ANQGSEA. This CDR3 has 13 residues. V was clipped by 3 bases and J by 1 base; unmatched bases: 0. The CDR3 reads CSVEGQGNTEAFF. The CDR3 coding sequence is TGCAGCGTTGAGGGACAGGGGAACACTGAAGCTTTCTTT.

The chain links TRBV9 to TRBJ2-3; 7 nucleotides align to TRBD2. Germline CDR1 and CDR2: SGDLS and YYNGEE. V lost 2 bases to trimming and J lost 4 bases; unmatched junction nucleotides: 7. CDR3 length: 15 amino acids. The CDR3 nucleotides read TGTGCCAGCAGCGTTTCCAGCGGGAACGCAGATACGCAGTATTTT. The encoded protein is CASSVSSGNADTQYF. The whole variable domain, filled in from reference TRBV9 and TRBJ2-3, reads DSGVTQTPKHLITATGQRVTLRCSPRSGDLSVYWYQQSLDQGLQFLIQYYNGEERAKGNILERFSAQQFPDLHSELNLSSLELGDSALYFCASSVSSGNADTQYFGPGTRLTVL.

The chain is built from TRBV2 and TRBJ2-3; unclear D gene. Germline lookup yields CDR1 SNHLY and CDR2 FYNNEI. The CDR3 runs to 18 residues. Between the trimmed V and J ends, which lost 2 bases and 2 bases, there was a span of 20 bases. CDR3 residues: CASSERPPSGTFTDTQYF. CDR3 coding DNA: TGTGCCAGCAGTGAAAGACCACCCTCGGGTACATTCACAGATACGCAGTATTTT.

This clone was seen repeatedly, ten times or more. CDR3 residues: CASSEGGNSPLHF. In DNA, the CDR3 is TGTGCCAGCAGCGAGGGCGGGAATTCACCCCTCCACTTT. V and J are TRBV9 and TRBJ1-6; no clear D gene. Germline CDR1 SGDLS, CDR2 YYNGEE. Deletions cut 3 bases from V and 7 bases from J, with 8 bases between. The CDR3 has 13 residues.

The V and J genes are TRBV24-1 and TRBJ2-1, with TRBD1 matching over 7 bases. V gave up 3 bases and J gave up 0 bases; unmatched junction bases: 7. The CDR3 covers 17 residues. From germline, CDR1 is KGHDR and CDR2 SFDVKD. The CDR3 region is CATSDPSGGSSYNEQFF. The CDR3 region has the DNA TGTGCCACCAGTGATCCTTCAGGGGGAAGCTCCTACAATGAGCAGTTCTTC.

V and J are TRBV3-1 (or the pseudogene TRBV3-2) and TRBJ1-1; D perhaps matches TRBD1 (5 bases). Germline CDR1 LGHDT, CDR2 YNNKEL (reference sequence). The CDR3 extends over 14 amino acids. V lost 3 bases and J 4 bases, leaving 12 bases between the germline ends. The CDR3 protein is CASSHQGGGTEAFF. The CDR3 bases are TGTGCCAGCAGCCACCAGGGCGGCGGCACTGAAGCTTTCTTT.

The chain is built from TRBV28 and TRBJ1-2; 9 nucleotides align to TRBD1. Germline V lookup: CDR1 MDHEN, CDR2 SYDVKM. V lost 6 bases and J lost 4; bases outside the gene matches: 12. This CDR3 spans 16 amino acids. The CDR3 spells CASRPARTGERYGYTF. In nucleotides, the CDR3 is TGTGCCAGCAGACCCGCGAGGACAGGGGAACGCTATGGCTACACCTTC.

V usage is TRBV30 and J usage is TRBJ2-4; perhaps TRBD2 as D (6 bases). Germline-derived CDR1 and CDR2 are GTSNPN and SVGIG (reference sequence). The CDR3 covers 16 residues. V lost 0 bases to trimming and J lost 0 bases, with 12 bases between them. In nucleotides, the CDR3 is TGTGCCTGGAGTGTACCTAGCGCTCGAGCCAAAAACATTCAGTACTTC. Encoded protein: CAWSVPSARAKNIQYF.

The chain is built from TRBV11-2 and TRBJ2-5, with 9 nucleotides matching TRBD1. Germline CDR1 and CDR2: SGHAT and FQNNGV. With V trimmed by 2 bases and J by 2 bases, 15 bases remained unmatched. The CDR3 extends over 19 amino acids. The CDR3: CASSLFDITGGRGQETQYF. Written as DNA, the CDR3 is TGTGCCAGCAGCTTATTCGATATTACAGGGGGCAGGGGGCAAGAGACCCAGTACTTC.

V and J are TRBV6-5 and TRBJ1-2; perhaps TRBD1 as D (6 bases). The length of the CDR3 is 13 residues. Germline CDR1 MNHEY, CDR2 SVGAGI. The V gene lost 2 bases and the J gene lost 2 bases, with 6 bases spanning the gap. For the CDR3, the DNA is TGTGCCAGCAGTTACGGACAGAACTATGGCTACACCTTC. It specifies CASSYGQNYGYTF.

This chain uses TRBV6-2 or TRBV6-3 with TRBJ2-7; TRBD2 aligns across 9 bases. CDR3 length equals 17 residues. V gave up 4 bases and J gave up 0 bases; unmatched junction bases: 10. Germline CDR1 and CDR2: MNHEY and SVGEGT. Here the CDR3 DNA reads TGTGCCAGCAGTTCGTTTAGCGGGAGTGGTAGCTCCTACGAGCAGTACGTC. Its translation is CASSSFSGSGSSYEQYV.

The CDR3 is CATSEAGLARVNEQFF. As DNA, the CDR3 is TGTGCCACCAGTGAGGCCGGACTAGCGAGGGTCAATGAGCAGTTCTTC. This chain links TRBV24-1 with TRBJ2-1; 9 bases are a match to TRBD2. The CDR3 is 16 amino acids. V lost 4 bases to trimming and J lost 6 bases; unmatched junction nucleotides: 9. In germline, CDR1 is KGHDR, CDR2 SFDVKD.

This sequence joins TRBV28 and TRBJ1-4; perhaps TRBD1 as D (6 bases). Germline assignment: CDR1 MDHEN and CDR2 SYDVKM. The CDR3 has 15 residues. The germline V and J ends were trimmed by 4 bases and 1 base, with 10 bases remaining between them. This CDR3 is CASSSLQGTNEKLFF. DNA of the CDR3: TGTGCCAGCAGTTCCCTACAGGGAACTAATGAAAAACTGTTTTTT.

The CDR3 sequence is CASSLREPGAGGYEQYF. The DNA of the CDR3 is TGTGCCAGCAGCTTAAGGGAGCCTGGCGCAGGGGGCTACGAGCAGTACTTC. The chain has TRBV7-8 and TRBJ2-7; 7 nucleotides align to TRBD1. Germline CDR1 reads SGHVS; CDR2 reads FQNEAQ. The length of the CDR3 is 17 residues. Unmatched junction bases numbered 13, after V lost 2 bases and J lost 3 bases.

This clone was recorded only once. The chain uses TRBV11-2 and TRBJ2-5; no reliable D call. CDR1 is SGHAT and CDR2 is FQNNGV in the germline V gene. The CDR3 has 16 amino acids. V was shortened by 1 base and J by 5 bases, with 17 bases between the two germline ends. CDR3 residues: CASSLGSLQSRETQYF. DNA of the CDR3: TGTGCCAGCAGCTTAGGATCACTCCAATCTAGGGAGACCCAGTACTTC. Full variable domain (rest looked up from reference TRBV11-2 and TRBJ2-5): EAGVAQSPRYKIIEKRQSVAFWCNPISGHATLYWYQQILGQGPKLLIQFQNNGVVDDSQLPKDRFSAERLKGVDSTLKIQPAKLEDSAVYLCASSLGSLQSRETQYFGPGTRLLVL.

The chain joins TRBV7-9 to TRBJ1-6; TRBD1 matches 7 bases. Germline V gene sequence: CDR1 SEHNR, CDR2 FQNEAQ (reference sequence). This CDR3 spans 16 amino acids. After removal of 0 bases from V and 9 bases from J, the junction contained 8 bases not matched to a gene. CDR3 region: CASSLAGGRGLSPLHF. The CDR3 nucleotides are TGTGCCAGCAGCTTAGCGGGTGGTAGGGGGCTTTCACCCCTCCACTTT. The complete variable domain, with remaining parts taken from reference TRBV7-9 and TRBJ1-6, reads DTGVSQNPRHKITKRGQNVTFRCDPISEHNRLYWYRQTLGQGPEFLTYFQNEAQLEKSRLLSDRFSAERPKGSFSTLEIQRTEQGDSAMYLCASSLAGGRGLSPLHFGNGTRLTVT.

The rearrangement links TRBV24-1 to TRBJ2-5, with 7 bases that match TRBD2. The CDR3 is 14 amino acids. V shed 4 bases, J shed 5 bases, and the junction held 6 bases outside the gene matches. CDR1 and CDR2 from the germline V gene are KGHDR and SFDVKD. CDR3 nucleotides: TGTGCCACCAGTGAGGGGGGGGTTTTCGAGACCCAGTACTTC. This translates into CATSEGGVFETQYF.

The J gene is TRBJ2-1, the V gene TRBV13; 12 positions agree with TRBD2. The V gene end was trimmed by 1 base and the J gene end by 4 bases; junction bases not matched to a gene: 8. Germline V gene sequence: CDR1 PRHDT, CDR2 FYEKMQ (reference sequence). CDR3 length equals 18 residues. CDR3 in DNA: TGTGCCAGCAGCTTAGAGGAGGGGCTAGCGGGAGGGTACAATGAGCAGTTCTTC. Protein: CASSLEEGLAGGYNEQFF.

The chain is built from TRBV7-8 and TRBJ2-1; weak D call: TRBD2 (6 bases). This CDR3 has 17 residues. V was pared by 5 bases and J by 3 bases, with 20 bases between. The germline gives CDR1 SGHVS, CDR2 FQNEAQ. CDR3 sequence reads: CASSPAGGTIFYNEQFF. The CDR3 coding sequence is TGTGCCAGCAGCCCCGCTGGCGGGACGATTTTCTACAATGAGCAGTTCTTC.

The rearrangement joins TRBV10-3 to TRBJ2-3, with 10 bases that match TRBD2. This CDR3 has 17 amino acids. Germline CDR1 reads ENHRY; CDR2 reads SYGVKD. Trimming took 2 bases from V and 5 from J; bases not matched to a gene: 10. The DNA for the CDR3 is TGTGCCATCAGTGAGCCTCTGGCGCTAGCGGGAGTAGATACGCAGTATTTT. This codes for CAISEPLALAGVDTQYF.

This clone appeared many times. The chain combines TRBV7-9 with TRBJ1-1; weak D call: TRBD1 (5 bases). Germline CDR1 reads SEHNR; CDR2 reads FQNEAQ (reference sequence). CDR3 length equals 14 residues. The V end lost 3 bases, the J end lost 4 bases, and 12 bases lay between the germline ends. The CDR3 DNA reads as TGTGCCAGCAGCTTTCTCGGGGGGAGCACTGAAGCTTTCTTT. This gives the protein CASSFLGGSTEAFF.

The rearrangement uses TRBV6-2 or TRBV6-3 and TRBJ2-1; D not resolved. This CDR3 has 16 residues. V lost 0 bases and J lost 0, with 9 bases in between. Germline loops: CDR1 MNHEY, CDR2 SVGEGT. The CDR3 region has the DNA TGTGCCAGCAGTTACTCGAGCGCGAGCTCCTACAATGAGCAGTTCTTC. It specifies CASSYSSASSYNEQFF.

This chain links TRBV5-6 with TRBJ2-7, with TRBD1 matching over 9 bases. The CDR3 has 16 residues. After removal of 2 bases from V and 3 bases from J, the junction contained 9 bases not matched to a gene. CDR1 SGHDT and CDR2 YYEEEE come from the germline V gene. CDR3 bases: TGTGCCAGCAGCTTTGTTATAGGACAGGGGAGCTACGAGCAGTACTTC. Translating it yields CASSFVIGQGSYEQYF. Drawing the rest from reference TRBV5-6 and TRBJ2-7, the complete variable domain is DAGVTQSPTHLIKTRGQQVTLRCSPKSGHDTVSWYQQALGQGPQFIFQYYEEEERQRGNFPDRFSGHQFPNYSSELNVNALLLGDSALYLCASSFVIGQGSYEQYFGPGTRLTVT.

This rearrangement joins TRBV19 to TRBJ1-2, with D uncertain. CDR1 and CDR2 from the germline V gene are LNHDA and SQIVND (reference sequence). The CDR3 has 14 amino acids. Trimming pared 5 bases from V and 5 bases from J, leaving 15 bases between. The CDR3: CASSPRESRYGYTF. The DNA for the CDR3 is TGTGCCAGTAGTCCTCGGGAGTCTAGATATGGCTACACCTTC. The full variable domain, its missing parts supplied by reference TRBV19 and TRBJ1-2, is DGGITQSPKYLFRKEGQNVTLSCEQNLNHDAMYWYRQDPGQGLRLIYYSQIVNDFQKGDIAEGYSVSREKKESFPLTVTSAQKNPTAFYLCASSPRESRYGYTFGSGTRLTVV.

This rearrangement joins TRBV10-1 to TRBJ2-7; 7 bases are shared with TRBD2. Unmatched junction bases numbered 15, after V lost 6 bases and J lost 1 base. This CDR3 comprises 17 residues. Germline lookup yields CDR1 WNHNN and CDR2 SYGVQD (reference sequence). The CDR3 DNA is TGCGCCAGCAGGGAACCTTTGGCGGGAGAACGGTCCTACGAGCAGTACGTC. Its translation: CASREPLAGERSYEQYV.

The rearrangement joins TRBV7-9 to TRBJ1-2; 9 bases map to TRBD1. The CDR3 covers 14 residues. From germline, CDR1 is SEHNR and CDR2 FQNEAQ (reference sequence). V lost 5 bases, J lost 8 bases, and 9 bases stayed unmatched. CDR3 DNA sequence: TGTGCCAGCAGCGCGACAGGGGGGTTAGAAGGCTACACCTTC. Its translation: CASSATGGLEGYTF.

The rearrangement links TRBV6-2 or TRBV6-3 to TRBJ1-5; a weak D match, TRBD1 (6 bases). This CDR3 region has 15 residues. V gave up 4 bases and J gave up 2 bases, with 12 bases separating them. The germline CDR1 and CDR2 sequences are MNHEY and SVGEGT. Here the CDR3 DNA reads TGTGCCAGCAGTTCAAGAGGGGGGGGCAATCAGCCCCAGCATTTT. Its protein product is CASSSRGGGNQPQHF.

This clone showed up just a few times. The V call is TRBV19, the J call TRBJ2-1; 9 bases agree with TRBD2. The CDR3 has 19 amino acids. Per the germline V gene, CDR1 is LNHDA and CDR2 is SQIVND (reference sequence). Losses at the gene ends were 3 bases for V and 1 base for J; bases not matched to a gene: 13. The CDR3 region has the DNA TGTGCCAGTAGTATTTCTCGGCGGGAGGGCCCTGGGTCCTACAATGAGCAGTTCTTC. Translating gives CASSISRREGPGSYNEQFF.